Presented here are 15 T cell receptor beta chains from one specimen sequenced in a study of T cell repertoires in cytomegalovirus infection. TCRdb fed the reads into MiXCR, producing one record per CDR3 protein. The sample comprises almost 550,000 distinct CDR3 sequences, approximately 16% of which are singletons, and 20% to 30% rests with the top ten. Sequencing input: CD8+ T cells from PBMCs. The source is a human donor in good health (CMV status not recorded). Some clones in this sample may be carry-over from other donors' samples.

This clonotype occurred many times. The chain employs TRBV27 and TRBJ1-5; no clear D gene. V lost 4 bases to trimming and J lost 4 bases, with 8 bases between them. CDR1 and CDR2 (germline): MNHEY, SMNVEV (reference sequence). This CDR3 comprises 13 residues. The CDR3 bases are TGTGCCAGCAGTTGGCAGGAAAATCAGCCCCAGCATTTT. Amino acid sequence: CASSWQENQPQHF.

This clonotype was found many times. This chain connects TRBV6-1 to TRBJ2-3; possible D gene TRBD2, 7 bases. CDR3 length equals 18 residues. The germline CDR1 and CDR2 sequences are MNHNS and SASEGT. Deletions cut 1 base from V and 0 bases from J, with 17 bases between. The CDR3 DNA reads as TGTGCCAGCAGTGAAGGCGGGAGAGGGGGAACCAGCACAGATACGCAGTATTTT. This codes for CASSEGGRGGTSTDTQYF.

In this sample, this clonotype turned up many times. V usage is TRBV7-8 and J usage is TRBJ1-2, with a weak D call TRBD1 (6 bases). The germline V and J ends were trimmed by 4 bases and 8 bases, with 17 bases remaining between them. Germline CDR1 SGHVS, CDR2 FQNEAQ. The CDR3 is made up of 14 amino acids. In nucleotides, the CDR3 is TGTGCCAGCAGCTCATGGGGCCAGGGGTCCGGCTACACCTTC. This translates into CASSSWGQGSGYTF. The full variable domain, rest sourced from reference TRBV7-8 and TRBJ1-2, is GAGVSQSPRYKVAKRGQDVALRCDPISGHVSLFWYQQALGQGPEFLTYFQNEAQLDKSGLPSDRFFAERPEGSVSTLKIQRTQQEDSAVYLCASSSWGQGSGYTFGSGTRLTVV.

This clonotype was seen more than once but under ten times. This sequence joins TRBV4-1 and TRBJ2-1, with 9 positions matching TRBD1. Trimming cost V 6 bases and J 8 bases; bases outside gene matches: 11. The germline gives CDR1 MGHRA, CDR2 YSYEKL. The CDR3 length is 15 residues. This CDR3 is CASSRGGTGWDEQFF. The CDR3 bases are TGCGCCAGCAGTCGAGGGGGGACAGGGTGGGATGAGCAGTTCTTC.

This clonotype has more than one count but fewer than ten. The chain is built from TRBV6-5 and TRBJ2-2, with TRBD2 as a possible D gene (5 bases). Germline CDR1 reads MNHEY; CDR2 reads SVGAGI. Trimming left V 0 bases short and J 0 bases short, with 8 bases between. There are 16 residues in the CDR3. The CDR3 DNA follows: TGTGCCAGCAGTTACTCGTCGGAGGCGAACACCGGGGAGCTGTTTTTT. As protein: CASSYSSEANTGELFF.

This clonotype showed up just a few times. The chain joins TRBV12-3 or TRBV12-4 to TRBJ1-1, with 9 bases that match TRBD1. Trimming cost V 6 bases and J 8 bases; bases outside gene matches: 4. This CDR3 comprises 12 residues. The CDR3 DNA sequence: TGTGCCAGCAGAACGGGACAGGGAGAAGCTTTCTTT. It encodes CASRTGQGEAFF.

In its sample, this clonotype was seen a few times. CDR3 in amino acids: CAISESEPPREYNEQFF. The DNA for the CDR3 is TGTGCCATCAGTGAGTCAGAACCCCCGCGGGAATACAATGAGCAGTTCTTC. V is TRBV10-3 and J is TRBJ2-1; a possible D gene is TRBD2 (6 bases). V lost 0 bases and J 4 bases, leaving 16 bases between the germline ends. This CDR3 has 17 amino acids. Germline loops: CDR1 ENHRY, CDR2 SYGVKD.

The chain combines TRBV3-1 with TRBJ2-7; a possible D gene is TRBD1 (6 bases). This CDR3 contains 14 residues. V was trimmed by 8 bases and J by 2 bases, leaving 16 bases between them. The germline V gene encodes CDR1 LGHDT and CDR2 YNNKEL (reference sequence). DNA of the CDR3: TGTGCCAGCCCCCCAGGGGCAGCGACCTACGAGCAGTACTTC. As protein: CASPPGAATYEQYF.

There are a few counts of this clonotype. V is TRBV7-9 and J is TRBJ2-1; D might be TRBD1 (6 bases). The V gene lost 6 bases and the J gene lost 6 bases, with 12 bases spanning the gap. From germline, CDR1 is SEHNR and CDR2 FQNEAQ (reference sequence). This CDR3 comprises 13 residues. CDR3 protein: CASRNREGNEQFF. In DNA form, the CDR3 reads TGTGCCAGCAGGAACAGGGAAGGCAATGAGCAGTTCTTC.

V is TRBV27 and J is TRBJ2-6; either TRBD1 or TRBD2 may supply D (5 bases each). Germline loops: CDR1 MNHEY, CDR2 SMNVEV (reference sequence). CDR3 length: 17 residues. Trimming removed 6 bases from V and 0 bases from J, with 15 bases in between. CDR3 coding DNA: TGTGCCAGCAGGGGTCGAGGGGCAAGCTCTGGGGCCAACGTCCTGACTTTC. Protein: CASRGRGASSGANVLTF.

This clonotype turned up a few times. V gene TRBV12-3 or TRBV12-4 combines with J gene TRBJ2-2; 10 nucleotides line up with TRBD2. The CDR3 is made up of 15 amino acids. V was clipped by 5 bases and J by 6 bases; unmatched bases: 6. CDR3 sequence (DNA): TGTGCCAGCAGTCCGGGACTAGCGATCCCCGGGGAGCTGTTTTTT. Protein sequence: CASSPGLAIPGELFF.

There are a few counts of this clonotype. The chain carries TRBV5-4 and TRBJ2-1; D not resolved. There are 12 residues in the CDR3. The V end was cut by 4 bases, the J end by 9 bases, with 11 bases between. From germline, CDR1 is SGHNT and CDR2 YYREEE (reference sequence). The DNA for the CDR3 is TGTGCCAGCAGCGTACGGGCCGGTGAGCAGTTCTTC. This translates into CASSVRAGEQFF.

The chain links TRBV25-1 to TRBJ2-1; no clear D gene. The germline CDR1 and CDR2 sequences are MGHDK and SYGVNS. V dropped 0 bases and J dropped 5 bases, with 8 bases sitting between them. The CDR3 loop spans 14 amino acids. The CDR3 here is CASSEYNQNNEQFF. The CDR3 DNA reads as TGTGCCAGCAGTGAATATAACCAAAACAATGAGCAGTTCTTC.

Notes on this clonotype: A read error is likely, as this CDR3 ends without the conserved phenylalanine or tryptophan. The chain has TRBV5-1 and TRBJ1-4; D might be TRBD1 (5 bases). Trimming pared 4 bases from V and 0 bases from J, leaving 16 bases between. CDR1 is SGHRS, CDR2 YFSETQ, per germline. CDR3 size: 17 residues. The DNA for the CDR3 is TGCGCCAGCAGCCTCGACAGTAATGGTGCAACTAATGAAAAACTGTTTATT. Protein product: CASSLDSNGATNEKLFI.

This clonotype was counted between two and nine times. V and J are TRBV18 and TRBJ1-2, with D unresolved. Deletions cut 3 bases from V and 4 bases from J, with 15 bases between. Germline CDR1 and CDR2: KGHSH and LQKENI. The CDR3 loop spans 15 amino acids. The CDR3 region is CASSPPTAGPYGYTF. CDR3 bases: TGTGCCAGCTCACCCCCGACGGCAGGCCCCTATGGCTACACCTTC.